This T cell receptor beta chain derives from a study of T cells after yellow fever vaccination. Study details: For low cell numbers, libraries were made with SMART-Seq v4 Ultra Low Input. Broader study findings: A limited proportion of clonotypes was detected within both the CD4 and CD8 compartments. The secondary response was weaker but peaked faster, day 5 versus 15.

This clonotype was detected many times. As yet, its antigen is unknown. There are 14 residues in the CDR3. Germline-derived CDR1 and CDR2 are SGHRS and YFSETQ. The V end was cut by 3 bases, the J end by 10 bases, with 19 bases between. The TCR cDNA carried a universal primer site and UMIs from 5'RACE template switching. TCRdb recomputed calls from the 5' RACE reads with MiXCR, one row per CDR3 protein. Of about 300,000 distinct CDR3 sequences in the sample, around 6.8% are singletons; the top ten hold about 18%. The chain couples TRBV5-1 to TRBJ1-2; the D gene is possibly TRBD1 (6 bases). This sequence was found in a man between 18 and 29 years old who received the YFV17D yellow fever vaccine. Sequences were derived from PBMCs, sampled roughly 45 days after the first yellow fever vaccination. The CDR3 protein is CASSSGSGANDYTF. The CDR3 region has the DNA TGCGCCAGCAGCTCTGGATCAGGGGCGAATGACTACACCTTC. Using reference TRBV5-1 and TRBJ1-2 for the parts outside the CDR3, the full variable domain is KAGVTQTPRYLIKTRGQQVTLSCSPISGHRSVSWYQQTPGQGLQFLFEYFSETQRNKGNFPGRFSGRQFSNSRSEMNVSTLELGDSALYLCASSSGSGANDYTFGSGTRLTVV.